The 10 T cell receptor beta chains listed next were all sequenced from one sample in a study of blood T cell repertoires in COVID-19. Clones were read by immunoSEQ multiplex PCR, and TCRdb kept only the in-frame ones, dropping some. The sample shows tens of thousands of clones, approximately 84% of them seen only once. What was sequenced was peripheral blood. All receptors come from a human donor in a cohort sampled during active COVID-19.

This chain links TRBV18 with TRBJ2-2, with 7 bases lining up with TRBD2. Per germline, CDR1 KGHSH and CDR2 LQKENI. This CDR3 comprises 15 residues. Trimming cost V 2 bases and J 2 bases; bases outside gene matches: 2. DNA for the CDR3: TGTGCCAGCTCACCAGGCGGGGGAAACACCGGGGAGCTGTTTTTT. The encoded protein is CASSPGGGNTGELFF.

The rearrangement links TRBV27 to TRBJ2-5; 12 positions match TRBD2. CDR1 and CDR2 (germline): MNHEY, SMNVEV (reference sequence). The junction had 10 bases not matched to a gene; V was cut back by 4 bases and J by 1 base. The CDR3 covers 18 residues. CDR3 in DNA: TGTGCCAGCAGTTCCCGACTAGCGGGGGTGATTACCCAAGAGACCCAGTACTTC. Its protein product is CASSSRLAGVITQETQYF.

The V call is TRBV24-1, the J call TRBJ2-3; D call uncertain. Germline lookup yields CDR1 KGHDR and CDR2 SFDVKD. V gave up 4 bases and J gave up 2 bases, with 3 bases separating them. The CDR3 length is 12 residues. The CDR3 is CATSDFTDTQYF. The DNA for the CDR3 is TGTGCCACCAGTGACTTCACAGATACGCAGTATTTT.

The CDR3 is CASSVGVGQGPYEQYF. The CDR3 DNA sequence: TGTGCCAGCAGCGTAGGGGTGGGACAGGGGCCCTACGAGCAGTACTTC. The chain carries TRBV9 and TRBJ2-7; 10 bases are a match to TRBD1. The trim removed 0 bases at V and 2 bases at J, leaving 5 bases unmatched. The CDR3 runs 16 residues. The germline gives CDR1 SGDLS, CDR2 YYNGEE.

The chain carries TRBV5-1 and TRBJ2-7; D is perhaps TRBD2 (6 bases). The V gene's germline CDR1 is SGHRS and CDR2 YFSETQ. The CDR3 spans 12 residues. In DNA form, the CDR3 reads TGCGGACGAAGGGAGGCCCCCTACGAGCAGTACTTC. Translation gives CGRREAPYEQYF.

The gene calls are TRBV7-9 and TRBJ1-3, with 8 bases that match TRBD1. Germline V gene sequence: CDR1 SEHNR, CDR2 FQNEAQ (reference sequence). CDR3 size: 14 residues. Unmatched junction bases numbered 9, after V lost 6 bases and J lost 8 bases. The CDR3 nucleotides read TGTGCCAGCAGTAACAGGGGGTTTGCGGACACCATATATTTT. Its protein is CASSNRGFADTIYF.

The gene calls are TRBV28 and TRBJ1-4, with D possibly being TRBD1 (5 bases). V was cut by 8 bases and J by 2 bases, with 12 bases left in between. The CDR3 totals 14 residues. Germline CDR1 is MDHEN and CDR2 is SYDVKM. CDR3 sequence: CASSVGGTNEKLFF. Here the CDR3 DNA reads TGTGCCAGCTCCGTCGGGGGGACTAATGAAAAACTGTTTTTT.

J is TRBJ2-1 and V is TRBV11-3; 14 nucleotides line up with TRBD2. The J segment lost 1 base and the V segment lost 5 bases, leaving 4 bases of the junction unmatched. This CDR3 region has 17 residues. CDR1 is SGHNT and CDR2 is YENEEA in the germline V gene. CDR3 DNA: TGTGCCAGCAGCCTGACTAGCGGGGGGGGATCCTACAATGAGCAGTTCTTC. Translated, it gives CASSLTSGGGSYNEQFF.

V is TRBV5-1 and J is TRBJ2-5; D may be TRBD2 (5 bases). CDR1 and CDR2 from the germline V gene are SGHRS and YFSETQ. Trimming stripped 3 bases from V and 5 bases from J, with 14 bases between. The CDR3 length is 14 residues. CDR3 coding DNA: TGCGCCAGCAGCTCCGGGATTGCCAAGGAGACCCAGTACTTC. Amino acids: CASSSGIAKETQYF.

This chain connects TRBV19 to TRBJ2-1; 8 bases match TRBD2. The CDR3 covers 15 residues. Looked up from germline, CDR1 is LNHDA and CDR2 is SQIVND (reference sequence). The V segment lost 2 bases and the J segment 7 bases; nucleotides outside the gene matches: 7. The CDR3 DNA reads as TGTGCCAGTAGTATAAGTCCTAGCGGGTGGAATGAGCAGTTCTTC. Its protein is CASSISPSGWNEQFF.